The 6 T cell receptor beta chains below were found in one sample sequenced in a study of cytomegalovirus exposure and HLA in healthy donors. Both 60 Vbeta primers and 13 Jbeta primers went into the PCR. The table came from immunoSEQ multiplex PCR; TCRdb's copy has only in-frame clones and leaves some out. The sample lists approximately 170,000 clones, around 76% occurring once. The specimen sequenced was PBMCs. The receptors originated from a woman in her thirties or forties in good health and CMV-seronegative.

This clone was recorded only once. The chain recombines TRBV2 with TRBJ1-4, with D possibly being TRBD1 (5 bases). V was clipped by 4 bases and J by 0 bases, with 18 bases between them. The length of the CDR3 is 18 residues. The germline V gene has CDR1 SNHLY and CDR2 FYNNEI. CDR3 protein: CASSARQVQGPTNEKLFF. As DNA, the CDR3 is TGTGCCAGCAGTGCGAGGCAGGTCCAGGGCCCAACTAATGAAAAACTGTTTTTT.

V is TRBV2 and J is TRBJ2-1, with 10 bases that match TRBD2. J lost 4 bases, V lost 3 bases, and 3 bases had no gene match. CDR1 is SNHLY, CDR2 FYNNEI, per germline. This CDR3 is 15 amino acids long. The CDR3 reads CASSDLAGEYNEQFF. CDR3 nucleotides: TGTGCCAGCAGTGACCTAGCGGGGGAATACAATGAGCAGTTCTTC.

The J gene is TRBJ2-6, the V gene TRBV12-5; 8 nucleotides align to TRBD2. The junction had 9 bases not matched to a gene; V was cut back by 2 bases and J by 0 bases. Germline V CDR1 and CDR2: LGHNT, FRNRAP. The CDR3 runs to 19 residues. The CDR3 protein is CASGLSYSGTGSGANVLTF. The CDR3, as DNA: TGTGCTAGTGGTTTGAGCTATAGCGGGACTGGCTCTGGGGCCAACGTCCTGACTTTC.

A single count supports this clone. The chain links TRBV27 to TRBJ1-2; 9 nucleotides line up with TRBD1. Trimming took 5 bases from V and 4 from J; bases not matched to a gene: 11. There are 16 residues in the CDR3. The V gene's germline CDR1 is MNHEY and CDR2 SMNVEV (reference sequence). CDR3 DNA: TGTGCCAGCAGTCTAGACCGGGACAGGGCTACCTATGGCTACACCTTC. Translating it yields CASSLDRDRATYGYTF.

The rearrangement uses TRBV11-2 and TRBJ2-7; 7 bases are shared with TRBD2. V was clipped by 1 base and J by 3 bases; unmatched bases: 6. The V gene's germline CDR1 is SGHAT and CDR2 FQNNGV. The CDR3 runs 15 residues. The CDR3 spells CASSLVGGSSYEQYF. DNA for the CDR3: TGTGCCAGCAGCTTAGTAGGCGGGAGTAGCTACGAGCAGTACTTC.

J is TRBJ1-2 and V is TRBV6-1; a possible D gene is TRBD1 (5 bases). The CDR3 contains 14 residues. Germline loops: CDR1 MNHNS, CDR2 SASEGT. V was cut by 7 bases and J by 8 bases, with 20 bases left in between. The CDR3 DNA sequence: TGTGCCAGCACCTATCTTTTGTCGGGGGAAGGCTACACCTTC. It encodes CASTYLLSGEGYTF.